This TCR beta chain came from a study of vaccination effects on CD4 cells after COVID-19. Whole-study context: BNT162b2 vaccine or mRNA-1273 vaccine was given to participants in two doses. Study observations and caveats: The authors studied few convalescent patients and collected no early post-infection timepoints. Late in the post-vaccination period, infection-induced and vaccine-induced clones underwent marked clonal contraction.

Libraries were prepared by immunoSEQ multiplex PCR; TCRdb keeps only in-frame clonotypes and omits some of them. There are 20,000 to 25,000 clones in the sample; about 80% occur only once, and approximately 35% lies in the top ten. Sequencing followed a ViraFEST assay step that expanded antigen-specific CD4+ T cells with viral peptide pools. When around ten days of culture had elapsed, CD4+ T cells were isolated. Infection with SARS-CoV-2 occurred in the person between March and December 2020, and PCR confirmed it. The culture medium for a few million PBMC per well included 10 IU/ml IL-2 and about 10 ug/ml peptides. CDR3 length: 13 residues. V was shortened by 2 bases and J by 3 bases, with 9 bases between the two germline ends. CDR1 is GTSNPN and CDR2 is SVGIG in the germline V gene (reference sequence). In regard to this clone: Its antigen is not identified.

The receptor comes from a human donor who had a prior SARS-CoV-2 infection. The genes are TRBV30 and TRBJ2-3; D may be TRBD2 (5 bases). The sample in question was CD4+ T cells from PBMCs cultured with a peptide pool, obtained before COVID-19 vaccination. The CDR3 DNA is TGTGCCTGGAGTTGGGCGGGTACAGATACGCAGTATTTT. Translation gives CAWSWAGTDTQYF.